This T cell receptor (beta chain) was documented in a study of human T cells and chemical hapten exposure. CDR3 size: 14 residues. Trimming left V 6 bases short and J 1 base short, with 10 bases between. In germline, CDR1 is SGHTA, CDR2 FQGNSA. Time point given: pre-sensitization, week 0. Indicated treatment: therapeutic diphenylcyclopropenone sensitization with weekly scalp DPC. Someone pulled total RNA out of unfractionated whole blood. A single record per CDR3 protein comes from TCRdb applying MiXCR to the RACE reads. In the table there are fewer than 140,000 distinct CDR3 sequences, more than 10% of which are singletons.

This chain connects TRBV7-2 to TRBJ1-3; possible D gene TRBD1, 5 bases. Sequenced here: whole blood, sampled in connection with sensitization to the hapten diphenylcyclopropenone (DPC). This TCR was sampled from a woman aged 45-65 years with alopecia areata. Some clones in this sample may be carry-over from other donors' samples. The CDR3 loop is CASRPTGSGNTIYF. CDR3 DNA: TGTGCCAGCAGGCCAACAGGATCTGGAAACACCATATATTTT. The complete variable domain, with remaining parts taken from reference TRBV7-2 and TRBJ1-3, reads GAGVSQSPSNKVTEKGKDVELRCDPISGHTALYWYRQSLGQGLEFLIYFQGNSAPDKSGLPSDRFSAERTGGSVSTLTIQRTQQEDSAVYLCASRPTGSGNTIYFGEGSWLTVV.